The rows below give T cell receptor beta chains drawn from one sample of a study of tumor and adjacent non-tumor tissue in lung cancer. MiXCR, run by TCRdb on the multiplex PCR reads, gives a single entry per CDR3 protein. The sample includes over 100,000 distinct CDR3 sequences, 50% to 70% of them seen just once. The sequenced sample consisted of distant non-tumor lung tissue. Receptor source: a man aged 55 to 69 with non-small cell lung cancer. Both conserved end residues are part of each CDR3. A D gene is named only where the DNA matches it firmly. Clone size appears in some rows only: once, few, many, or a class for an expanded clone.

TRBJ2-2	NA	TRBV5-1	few	CASSLGGFPNTGELFF	TGCGCCAGCAGCTTGGGAGGGTTTCCGAACACCGGGGAGCTGTTTTTT
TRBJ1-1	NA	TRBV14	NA	CASESTADGGSAETFF	TGTGCTAGCGAATCAACAGCCGACGGGGGGAGCGCTGAAACTTTCTTT
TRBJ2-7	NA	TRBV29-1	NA	CSVELRAGSYEHYF	TGCAGTGTTGAACTAAGGGCAGGGTCCTACGAGCACTACTTC
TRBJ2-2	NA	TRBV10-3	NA	CAIRGPPTATGELFF	TGTGCCATCAGGGGGCCCCCGACAGCCACCGGGGAGCTGTTTTTT
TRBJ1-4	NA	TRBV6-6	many	CASSYSLSMLATNEKLFF	TGTGCCAGCAGTTACTCTCTTAGCATGCTGGCAACTAATGAAAAACTGTTTTTT
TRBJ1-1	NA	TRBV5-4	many	CASSQKQGNTEAFF	TGTGCCAGCAGCCAGAAACAGGGGAACACTGAAGCTTTCTTT
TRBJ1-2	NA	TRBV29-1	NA	CSVEVTGEDYTF	TGCAGCGTTGAAGTGACGGGGGAAGACTACACCTTC
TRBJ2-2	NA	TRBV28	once	CAAPSGSTGELFF	TGTGCCGCCCCGTCGGGAAGTACCGGGGAGCTGTTTTTT
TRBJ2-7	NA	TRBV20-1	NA	CSARPQRRTYEHYF	TGCAGTGCTCGACCTCAACGACGTACCTACGAGCATTACTTC
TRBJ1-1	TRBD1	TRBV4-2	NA	CASTQGTDTEAFF	TGTGCCAGCACCCAGGGGACAGACACTGAAGCATTCTTT
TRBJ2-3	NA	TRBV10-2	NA	CASSESVTGASVTDAQYF	TGCGCCAGCAGTGAGTCGGTCACAGGTGCTTCGGTTACAGATGCGCAGTATTTT
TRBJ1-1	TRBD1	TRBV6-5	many	CASSWDSKNTEAFF	TGTGCCAGCAGTTGGGACAGTAAGAACACTGAAGCTTTCTTT
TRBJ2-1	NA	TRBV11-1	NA	CASSSFPLEETFF	TGCGCCAGCAGCTCTTTCCCACTAGAGGAGACGTTCTTC
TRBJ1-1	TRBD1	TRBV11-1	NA	CASSFPDRGKTDAFF	TGTGCCAGCAGCTTTCCGGACAGGGGAAAAACTGATGCCTTCTTT
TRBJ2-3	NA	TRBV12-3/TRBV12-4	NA	CAGALGPRAADTQYF	TGTGCAGGCGCCCTTGGACCACGGGCCGCCGATACGCAGTATTTT
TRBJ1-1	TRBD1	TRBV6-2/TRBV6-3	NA	CACSTTGGSAFF	TGTGCCTGCAGTACGACAGGGGGCTCAGCTTTCTTC